The clone carrying this T cell receptor (beta chain) has a handful of counts. These data come from a study of blood T cell repertoires in COVID-19. Libraries were prepared by immunoSEQ multiplex PCR; TCRdb keeps only in-frame clonotypes and omits some of them. The sample carries approximately 440,000 clones, 90% recorded once. Germline V gene lookup returns CDR1 LGHDT and CDR2 YNNKEL (reference sequence). The J segment lost 6 bases and the V segment lost 0 bases, leaving 7 bases of the junction unmatched. This CDR3 is 15 amino acids long. Sequences were obtained from PBMCs or T cells enriched from blood (not recorded which). The clonotype comes from a young man who had recovered from COVID-19. The rearrangement uses TRBV3-1 (or the pseudogene TRBV3-2) and TRBJ1-1; TRBD1 aligns across 7 bases. CDR3 coding DNA: TGTGCCAGCAGCCAAGATTCAGGGGGTAAGGCTGAAGCTTTCTTT. Residues: CASSQDSGGKAEAFF.